The 17 T cell receptor beta chains below were found in one sample sequenced in a study of cytomegalovirus exposure and HLA in healthy donors. TCRdb keeps only in-frame clones here, not all; method: immunoSEQ multiplex PCR. The repertoire consists of about 160,000 clones, with less than 90% occurring once and the leading ten covering 2% to 2.5%. The sample was PBMCs. These receptors all come from a woman under 30 in good health and CMV-seronegative.

The chain is built from TRBV5-5 and TRBJ2-7; no reliable D call. V dropped 0 bases and J dropped 5 bases, with 6 bases sitting between them. The CDR3 contains 12 residues. Germline-derived CDR1 and CDR2 are SGHKS and YYEKEE (reference sequence). CDR3 region: CASSLANHEQYF. DNA for the CDR3: TGTGCCAGCAGCTTGGCCAATCACGAGCAGTACTTC.

V gene TRBV12-5 combines with J gene TRBJ1-5; 7 nucleotides agree with TRBD1. Trimming at V came to 0 bases and at J to 3 bases, leaving 5 bases not matched to a gene. The CDR3 covers 16 residues. Germline V gene lookup returns CDR1 LGHNT and CDR2 FRNRAP. The CDR3 region has the DNA TGTGCTAGTGGTTTGGTTGTAACAGGGGACAATCAGCCCCAGCATTTT. This translates into CASGLVVTGDNQPQHF. Full variable domain (outside the CDR3, taken from reference TRBV12-5 and TRBJ1-5): DARVTQTPRHKVTEMGQEVTMRCQPILGHNTVFWYRQTMMQGLELLAYFRNRAPLDDSGMPKDRFSAEMPDATLATLKIQPSEPRDSAVYFCASGLVVTGDNQPQHFGDGTRLSIL.

The rearrangement links TRBV9 to TRBJ1-2; possibly TRBD1 for D (5 bases). Germline lookup yields CDR1 SGDLS and CDR2 YYNGEE. V dropped 4 bases and J dropped 4 bases, with 11 bases sitting between them. CDR3 size: 13 residues. In nucleotides, the CDR3 is TGTGCCAGCAGCCCGACAGCAAGCTATGGCTACACCTTC. Translated, it gives CASSPTASYGYTF.

This clone has more than one count but fewer than ten. The rearrangement uses TRBV7-9 and TRBJ2-7; 14 bases line up with TRBD2. Germline CDR1 is SEHNR and CDR2 is FQNEAQ (reference sequence). The CDR3 runs to 15 residues. V lost 5 bases and J lost 4; bases outside the gene matches: 4. This CDR3 is CASSPGLAGGYEQYF. The CDR3 nucleotides are TGTGCCAGCAGCCCAGGACTAGCGGGGGGATACGAGCAGTACTTC.

The chain's CDR3 is CASSYTSGGRVQSSYNEQFF. The CDR3 DNA is TGTGCCAGCAGCTACACTAGCGGGGGGAGGGTGCAGAGCTCCTACAATGAGCAGTTCTTC. The chain recombines TRBV7-6 with TRBJ2-1; 12 bases match TRBD2. V shed 4 bases, J shed 0 bases, and the junction held 13 bases outside the gene matches. Germline lookup yields CDR1 SGHVS and CDR2 FNYEAQ. This CDR3 has 20 residues.

The V call is TRBV9, the J call TRBJ1-2; D is possibly TRBD1 (6 bases). This CDR3 is 13 amino acids long. V was clipped by 4 bases and J by 9 bases, with 16 bases between them. The V gene's germline CDR1 is SGDLS and CDR2 YYNGEE. Written as DNA, the CDR3 is TGTGCCAGCAGCACAGGGACGAACGGCCGCTACACCTTC. It translates to CASSTGTNGRYTF.

This clone was found once. J is TRBJ2-2 and V is TRBV10-1, with D perhaps TRBD2 (5 bases). This CDR3 spans 15 amino acids. Between the trimmed V and J ends, which lost 3 bases and 2 bases, there was a span of 10 bases. Germline CDR1 is WNHNN and CDR2 is SYGVQD (reference sequence). CDR3 amino acids: CASSDGGANTGELFF. The CDR3 coding sequence is TGCGCCAGCAGTGACGGAGGTGCAAACACCGGGGAGCTGTTTTTT.

CDR3 nucleotides: TGTGCCAGCAGCTCATACTTCACAGATACGCAGTATTTT. Its translation: CASSSYFTDTQYF. V and J are TRBV7-6 and TRBJ2-3, with D uncertain. The germline gives CDR1 SGHVS, CDR2 FNYEAQ. Trimming took off 4 bases at V and 2 bases at J, with 7 bases between the two ends. This CDR3 contains 13 residues.

This chain uses TRBV19 with TRBJ1-6, with a weak D call TRBD1 (5 bases). Germline loops: CDR1 LNHDA, CDR2 SQIVND (reference sequence). Trimming cost V 4 bases and J 8 bases, with 18 bases left between them. This CDR3 contains 16 residues. The CDR3 DNA follows: TGTGCCAGTAGTAACCTTTCGCCGGGGGGTTATTCACCCCTCCACTTT. Its translation is CASSNLSPGGYSPLHF.

The gene calls are TRBV6-5 and TRBJ1-1; TRBD1 might be the D (5 bases). This CDR3 comprises 13 residues. V lost 7 bases and J lost 5, with 14 bases in between. Germline V gene data show CDR1 as MNHEY and CDR2 as SVGAGI. The CDR3 DNA is TGTGCCAGCACGGGGGACCCGGGTACTGAAGCTTTCTTT. Residues: CASTGDPGTEAFF.

This clone was observed once. V gene TRBV19 combines with J gene TRBJ1-1; 7 bases match TRBD1. V was pared by 5 bases and J by 1 base, with 13 bases of the junction left unmatched. The germline V gene encodes CDR1 LNHDA and CDR2 SQIVND (reference sequence). The CDR3 is 17 amino acids. CDR3 sequence (DNA): TGTGCCAGTAGTCCTACCCCGGACAGGCCTAAGAACACTGAAGCTTTCTTT. This translates into CASSPTPDRPKNTEAFF.

The count of this clone is one. This rearrangement joins TRBV6-5 to TRBJ1-4; 7 bases are a match to TRBD1. Germline trimming cut 6 bases from V and 8 bases from J; bases unmatched to any gene: 9. This CDR3 spans 14 amino acids. The germline CDR1 and CDR2 sequences are MNHEY and SVGAGI. The CDR3 is CASSYRGIGEKLFF. The CDR3 DNA reads TGTGCCAGCAGCTACAGGGGTATAGGGGAAAAACTGTTTTTT.

The rearrangement uses TRBV4-3 and TRBJ2-7; D uncertain. V was pared by 0 bases and J by 2 bases, with 14 bases between. CDR3 length: 16 residues. The germline CDR1 and CDR2 sequences are LGHNA and YSLEER. CDR3 sequence reads: CASSQDTGAHTYEQYF. The CDR3, as DNA: TGCGCCAGCAGCCAAGATACCGGAGCCCATACCTACGAGCAGTACTTC.

The chain links TRBV19 to TRBJ1-2; 7 nucleotides align to TRBD1. The CDR3 loop spans 18 amino acids. Germline-derived CDR1 and CDR2 are LNHDA and SQIVND (reference sequence). Losses at the gene ends were 4 bases for V and 7 bases for J; bases not matched to a gene: 21. Written as DNA, the CDR3 is TGTGCCAGTAGTACAAACCAGAGGGGGCGCGAAATTCTTAGTGGCTACACCTTC. It translates to CASSTNQRGREILSGYTF. The variable domain in full, completed from reference TRBV19 and TRBJ1-2, reads DGGITQSPKYLFRKEGQNVTLSCEQNLNHDAMYWYRQDPGQGLRLIYYSQIVNDFQKGDIAEGYSVSREKKESFPLTVTSAQKNPTAFYLCASSTNQRGREILSGYTFGSGTRLTVV.

V and J are TRBV7-2 and TRBJ1-2; D perhaps matches TRBD1 (6 bases). The ends were cut back, 0 bases at V and 6 bases at J, with 8 bases in the middle. Germline V lookup: CDR1 SGHTA, CDR2 FQGNSA. This CDR3 contains 13 residues. The CDR3 coding sequence is TGTGCCAGCAGCTTAGCGGGGGCCGATGGCTACACCTTC. This translates into CASSLAGADGYTF.

This rearrangement joins TRBV5-6 to TRBJ2-1, with D possibly matching TRBD1 (5 bases). V lost 2 bases, J lost 7 bases, and 16 bases lay in between. CDR1 SGHDT and CDR2 YYEEEE come from the germline V gene. CDR3 length: 15 residues. The CDR3 reads CASSFLDRPANEQFF. The CDR3 DNA reads as TGTGCCAGCAGCTTTCTTGACAGACCTGCGAATGAGCAGTTCTTC.

In this sample, this clone turned up a few times. The chain combines TRBV6-6 with TRBJ1-5; D not certain. The CDR3 length is 13 residues. Germline CDR1 is MNHNY and CDR2 is SVGAGI (reference sequence). Trimming removed 2 bases from V and 4 bases from J, with 6 bases in between. The chain's CDR3 is CASSYDGNQPQHF. The CDR3 nucleotides are TGTGCCAGCAGTTACGACGGGAATCAGCCCCAGCATTTT.